This T cell receptor beta chain stems from a study of blood T cell repertoires in COVID-19. TCRdb's table, derived via immunoSEQ multiplex PCR, lists solely in-frame clones and lacks some. This table has about 260,000 clones, 86% appearing once. Individuals aged 18 to 89 years were recruited from fewer than 30 US areas. Participants' reported clinical history set cohort assignment. Donors of Cohort 3 who recovered were those that had two negative PCRs, clearance, or symptom resolution. This CDR3 is built from 16 residues. The V segment lost 3 bases and the J segment 0 bases; nucleotides outside the gene matches: 8. Germline V gene lookup returns CDR1 DFQATT and CDR2 SNEGSKA (reference sequence).

The chain employs TRBV20-1 and TRBJ1-1; TRBD1 agrees at 9 bases. This TCR was recovered from a woman between 45 and 65 years old who had recovered from COVID-19. Sequenced sample: PBMCs or T cells enriched from blood (not recorded which). The CDR3 protein is CSASPGTGLLNTEAFF. For the CDR3, the DNA is TGCAGTGCTAGTCCCGGGACAGGGCTATTGAACACTGAAGCTTTCTTT.